This T cell receptor (beta chain) was sequenced in a study of shared clonotypes between healthy human individuals. Study-wide points: The generation probabilities recorded for non-shared clonotypes fell below those of clonotypes shared by all four donors.

Only in-frame clones appear in the TCRdb table, and some are missing; sequencing was by immunoSEQ multiplex PCR. The repertoire holds nearly 1 million clones, with approximately 76% as singletons. A remark on this clone: Its antigen is still unknown. One end of the junction is discordant with germline, which a read error may explain.

The CDR3 is made up of 14 amino acids. Germline values: CDR1 MNHEY, CDR2 SVGAGI. Sequencing input: memory CD4+ T cells sorted from blood. Described subset: CD45RA-negative fraction. The J gene is TRBJ2-1, the V gene TRBV6-5; D is unresolved. This clonotype originated in a man younger than 35 in good health. The CDR3 nucleotides are TGTGCCAGCAGTGACTCGTCCTCCTACAATGAGCAGTTCTTC. Its translation is CASSDSSSYNEQFF.